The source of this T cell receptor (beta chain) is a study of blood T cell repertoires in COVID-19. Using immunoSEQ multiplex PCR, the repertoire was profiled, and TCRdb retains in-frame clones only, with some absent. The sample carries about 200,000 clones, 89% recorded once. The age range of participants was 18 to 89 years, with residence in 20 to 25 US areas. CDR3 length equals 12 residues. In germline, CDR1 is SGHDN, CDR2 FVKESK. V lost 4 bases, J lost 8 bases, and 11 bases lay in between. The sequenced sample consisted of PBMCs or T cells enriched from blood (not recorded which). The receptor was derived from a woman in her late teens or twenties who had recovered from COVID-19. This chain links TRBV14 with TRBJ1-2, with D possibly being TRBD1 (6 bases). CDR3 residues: CASSPGQWGYTF. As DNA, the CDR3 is TGTGCCAGCAGCCCGGGACAATGGGGCTACACCTTC.